This T cell receptor (beta chain) is from a study of breast tumors, draining lymph nodes, adjacent tissues. General observations from the study: Tumor and nontumor repertoires were significantly more similar in luminal-like than in basal-like breast cancer. The lymph node origin of tumor T cells was framed as consistent with a hypothesis, not demonstrated.

TCRdb reprocessed the multiplex PCR reads via MiXCR and lists one record per CDR3 protein. Of fewer than 90,000 distinct CDR3 sequences in the sample, approximately 30% were seen once. The lymph nodes were axillary draining lymph nodes from breast cancer patients. This clonotype occurred once. The target antigen is unknown. Germline lookup yields CDR1 SGHNT and CDR2 YENEEA. This CDR3 spans 15 amino acids. The junction had 9 bases not matched to a gene; V was cut back by 4 bases and J by 8 bases. The material sequenced was axillary lymph node tissue. V usage is TRBV11-3 and J usage is TRBJ2-1; 9 nucleotides line up with TRBD2. The receptor was isolated from a female donor with breast cancer. Some clones in this sample may be carry-over from other donors' samples. For the CDR3, the DNA is TGTGCCAGCAGCTCGGGACTAGCTAGAGGCGATGAGCAGTTCTTC. Translated, it gives CASSSGLARGDEQFF. Drawing the rest from reference TRBV11-3 and TRBJ2-1, the complete variable domain is EAGVVQSPRYKIIEKKQPVAFWCNPISGHNTLYWYLQNLGQGPELLIRYENEEAVDDSQLPKDRFSAERLKGVDSTLKIQPAELGDSAVYLCASSSGLARGDEQFFGPGTRLTVL.